One sample yielded the 9 T cell receptor beta chains listed below, sequenced in a study of T cells in Graves' hyperthyroidism and ophthalmopathy. TCR beta CDR3 regions were amplified from RNA transcripts. HTBI primers were the set used in a first-round RT-PCR of the TCR CDR3. MiXCR, run by TCRdb on the multiplex PCR reads, gives a single entry per CDR3 protein. This sample has about 530,000 distinct CDR3 sequences, with 17% found just once. Sequenced: blood. The receptors here all came from a woman under 30 with Graves' ophthalmopathy.

This clonotype was detected only a few times. This chain uses TRBV18 with TRBJ2-3, with TRBD2 as a possible D gene (6 bases). V was shortened by 2 bases and J by 4 bases, with 22 bases between the two germline ends. Per the germline V gene, CDR1 is KGHSH and CDR2 is LQKENI. The CDR3 runs to 18 residues. CDR3 loop: CASSPTGPLRDVADTQYF. Written as DNA, the CDR3 is TGTGCCAGCTCACCAACCGGCCCGTTGCGGGATGTTGCAGATACGCAGTATTTT.

This clonotype was counted ten times or more. This chain connects TRBV5-1 to TRBJ2-1, with 10 bases aligning to TRBD2. Germline CDR1 is SGHRS and CDR2 is YFSETQ. J was trimmed by 9 bases and V by 0 bases; bases with no gene match: 9. The CDR3 length is 16 residues. As DNA, the CDR3 is TGCGCCAGCAGCTTGGGAGGTTCTAGCGGGAGCTTTGAGCAGTTCTTC. Protein sequence: CASSLGGSSGSFEQFF.

The V call is TRBV7-6, the J call TRBJ1-2; D unresolved. V was clipped by 2 bases and J by 4 bases, with 5 bases between them. The CDR3 length is 12 residues. Germline values: CDR1 SGHVS, CDR2 FNYEAQ. CDR3 coding DNA: TGTGCCAGCAGCTTAATACCCTATGGCTACACCTTC. It specifies CASSLIPYGYTF.

Only a few counts were recorded for this clonotype. J is TRBJ1-4 and V is TRBV27; a weak D match, TRBD1 (5 bases). CDR1 MNHEY and CDR2 SMNVEV come from the germline V gene (reference sequence). The CDR3 extends over 15 amino acids. Trimming left V 5 bases short and J 4 bases short, with 14 bases between. The CDR3 reads CASSTSGTGNEKLFF. CDR3 nucleotide sequence: TGTGCCAGCAGTACCTCCGGGACCGGTAATGAAAAACTGTTTTTT.

This clonotype was seen at least ten times. CDR3 loop: CASKARGPSNYGYTF. Written as DNA, the CDR3 is TGTGCCAGCAAGGCCAGGGGGCCCTCCAACTATGGCTACACCTTC. The rearrangement links TRBV2 to TRBJ1-2, with 8 bases that match TRBD1. CDR1 and CDR2 from the germline V gene are SNHLY and FYNNEI. Trimming at V came to 7 bases and at J to 2 bases, leaving 9 bases not matched to a gene. The CDR3 sequence is 15 residues long.

This chain joins TRBV12-3 or TRBV12-4 and TRBJ2-7, with TRBD2 identical over 11 bases. The CDR3 is made up of 15 amino acids. The V and J ends lost 5 bases and 3 bases, in that order; junction bases with no gene match: 6. CDR3: CASSISGRANYEQYF. As DNA, the CDR3 is TGTGCCAGCAGTATTAGCGGGAGGGCCAACTACGAGCAGTACTTC.

The chain is built from TRBV19 and TRBJ2-7; no clear D. The V and J ends lost 3 bases and 2 bases respectively, with 11 bases between them. Germline CDR1 and CDR2: LNHDA and SQIVND (reference sequence). The CDR3 loop spans 14 amino acids. For the CDR3, the DNA is TGTGCCAGTAGTATCCGGCACCCGGCCTACGAGCAGTACTTC. It encodes CASSIRHPAYEQYF.

This clonotype was detected only a few times. The V and J genes are TRBV7-2 and TRBJ2-3; possibly TRBD2 for D (6 bases). Germline V gene data show CDR1 as SGHTA and CDR2 as FQGNSA. This CDR3 is 16 amino acids long. V was cut by 5 bases and J by 0 bases, with 15 bases left in between. As DNA, the CDR3 is TGTGCCAGCAGCCCGACGGGCGGGACTAGCACAGATACGCAGTATTTT. It translates to CASSPTGGTSTDTQYF.

This clonotype was detected a few times. The J gene is TRBJ2-1, the V gene TRBV20-1; 16 bases align to TRBD2. The CDR3 extends over 18 amino acids. Germline V lookup: CDR1 DFQATT, CDR2 SNEGSKA (reference sequence). Germline trimming cut 0 bases from V and 8 bases from J; bases unmatched to any gene: 10. In DNA form, the CDR3 reads TGCAGTGCTAGAGACCTTGGGACTAGCGGGGGGGAGGGGGATGAGCAGTTCTTC. Translated, it gives CSARDLGTSGGEGDEQFF.